The sequence of this T cell receptor beta chain was determined in a study of blood T cell repertoires in COVID-19 (dated by TCRdb to 2018 to 2020). At the level of the whole study: Samples covering the acute and convalescent phases of COVID-19 were provided by collaborators in the United States, Italy and Spain. The prospective study material was composed of cDNA or gDNA derived from T cells, B-cell-depleted T cells, or PBMCs. Subjects who had been exposed to COVID-19, were actively infected with it, or had recovered from it provided the deeply sampled blood TCRbeta repertoires that made up the dataset. The sample metadata nearly always contained a de-identified subject ID, COVID-19 status, age in years and sex. Where available, HLA class I and class II types were obtained from metadata supplied by the sample provider rather than from assay-based typing. The samples were drawn from the first 160 participants of the ongoing ImmuneRACE study and from about 1,200 subjects provided by 6 global collaborators. The repertoires were made available in a free public database intended to serve as a resource for research on the immune response to SARS-CoV-2.

Each collaborating institution followed its own protocols to collect whole blood in K2EDTA tubes. For TCRbeta analysis, collaborators shipped samples as frozen whole blood, isolated PBMCs, or DNA extracted from either of those sample types. In the case of this clone: Its recognized antigen is unknown. No base quality values were provided; no much bigger clone lies one nucleotide off.

What the authors observed across the whole study: Clinical and demographic metadata were provided uncurated, with the amount varying by source and participant.

TCRbeta CDR3 regions were amplified from genomic DNA using the immunoSEQ Assay, a bias-controlled multiplex PCR. The original methods were these. Nucleated cell counts per sample were estimated from amplification of reference gene primers within the assay. To quantify the absolute abundance of each unique TCRbeta CDR3 rearrangement, sequence reads were collapsed and filtered. For each sample, productive Simpson clonality was calculated as the square root of Simpson's diversity index over productive rearrangements. TCRdb provides this immuneACCESS table in a form limited to in-frame rearrangements. Some clones are lacking; in checked studies, under half of them reflect an unresolved V gene, and why the rest are absent is not known. V and J calls and clone size are given by that table; D and trimming were obtained from the DNA. In all, the sample holds fewer than 85,000 clones, and roughly 84% of those were seen once. Of the sample, around 30% is held by the ten largest clones.

The receptor's source is a human donor in a cohort sampled during active COVID-19. What was sequenced was peripheral blood.

In nucleotides, the sequence is TGCGCCAGCAGCCAAAATCCAGGGAACACCGGGGAGCTGTTTTTT. Protein translation: CASSQNPGNTGELFF. The rearrangement joined TRBV4-1 to TRBJ2-2; no D gene call is confident. V is shortened by 2 bases, J by 1 base, and the region joining them spans 8 bases. From cysteine to phenylalanine, the CDR3 is 15 amino acids long. This entry keeps only the CDR3 DNA: 45 bases, framed from base 1. CDR1 is given as MGHRA and CDR2 as YSYEKL, both from the germline V gene.